The entry that follows covers one T cell receptor beta chain sequence. The assay was immunoSEQ multiplex PCR, and TCRdb's table has in-frame clones only and misses some. The sample lists about 200,000 clones; about 90% were seen once. The sample belongs to a study of control samples from healthy donors and cancer patients. There are 15 residues in the CDR3. Looked up from germline, CDR1 is SGHRS and CDR2 is YFSETQ. V lost 0 bases and J 1 base, leaving 9 bases between the germline ends. Material: blood. The V call is TRBV5-1, the J call TRBJ2-3; D ambiguous. This sequence originates from a man aged 25-45 years in good health. CDR3 in DNA: TGCGCCAGCAGCTTGGAGTCAGGACGCACAGATACGCAGTATTTT. Translation: CASSLESGRTDTQYF.